This T cell receptor (beta chain) was captured in a study of shared clonotypes between healthy human individuals. Profiled with immunoSEQ multiplex PCR; TCRdb holds only in-frame clones, not every one. The sample yields about 1 million clones, under 80% seen once. Study outcomes and limitations: Memory subsets generally showed lower estimated richness than naive subsets. The researchers took only blood, and tissue repertoires probably look different. The generation probabilities recorded for non-shared clonotypes fell below those of clonotypes shared by all four donors.

About this clone itself: Its antigen is undetermined.

The germline gives CDR1 LNHDA, CDR2 SQIVND (reference sequence). This CDR3 is 16 amino acids long. Deletions cut 4 bases from V and 3 bases from J, with 18 bases between. Sequences were obtained from memory CD4+ T cells sorted from blood. Subset noted: CD45RA-negative fraction. This clonotype originated in a man in his late teens or twenties in good health. The chain recombines TRBV19 with TRBJ2-5, with TRBD2 as a possible D gene (6 bases). CDR3 DNA sequence: TGTGCCAGTAGTACCGGGACTTATCTCCTAAAAGAGACCCAGTACTTC. It codes for CASSTGTYLLKETQYF.